The 14 T cell receptor beta chains below were found in one sample sequenced in a study of blood T cell repertoires in COVID-19. TCRdb keeps only in-frame clones here, not all; method: immunoSEQ multiplex PCR. The sample yields tens of thousands of clones, approximately 91% seen once. Input material: peripheral blood. These receptors originate from a human donor in a cohort sampled during active COVID-19.

The rearrangement joins TRBV28 to TRBJ2-7, with TRBD1 matching 11 bases. CDR1 is MDHEN and CDR2 is SYDVKM in the germline V gene. This CDR3 has 14 residues. Trimming at V came to 6 bases and at J to 4 bases, leaving 5 bases not matched to a gene. The CDR3, as DNA: TGTGCCAGCAGGGAGGGACAGGGGGGATACGAGCAGTACGTC. This codes for CASREGQGGYEQYV.

A remark on this clone: At one end, the junction sequence differs from germline, possibly due to a read error. The chain employs TRBV6-5 and TRBJ2-2; D is uncertain. CDR1 and CDR2 from the germline V gene are MNHEY and SVGAGI. The CDR3 runs 15 residues. CDR3: CANSYSPSNTGELFF. For the CDR3, the DNA is TGTGCCAACAGTTACTCTCCGTCGAACACCGGGGAGCTGTTTTTT.

V gene TRBV6-2 or TRBV6-3 combines with J gene TRBJ2-5; TRBD2 agrees at 11 bases. V lost 6 bases, J lost 1 base, and 4 bases stayed unmatched. Germline V gives CDR1 MNHEY, CDR2 SVGEGT. The CDR3 spans 15 residues. CDR3 coding DNA: TGTGCCAGCAGCCCACTAGCGGGGGTCCAAGAGACCCAGTACTTC. Translation gives CASSPLAGVQETQYF.

This sequence joins TRBV18 and TRBJ2-2; 8 nucleotides match TRBD2. Germline-derived CDR1 and CDR2 are KGHSH and LQKENI. The V and J ends lost 4 bases and 2 bases, in that order; junction bases with no gene match: 9. The CDR3 length is 17 residues. The CDR3 is CASSQQARGANTGELFF. CDR3 DNA: TGTGCCAGCTCACAACAGGCGCGGGGGGCCAACACCGGGGAGCTGTTTTTT.

This sequence joins TRBV5-4 and TRBJ2-3, with TRBD2 as a possible D gene (5 bases). The CDR3 contains 14 residues. Per the germline V gene, CDR1 is SGHNT and CDR2 is YYREEE (reference sequence). V shed 2 bases and J shed 6 bases, with 13 bases lying between them. The CDR3 sequence is CASSLGLAADTQYF. The CDR3 DNA follows: TGTGCCAGCAGCTTAGGTCTAGCTGCGGATACGCAGTATTTT.

This chain links TRBV3-1 (or the pseudogene TRBV3-2) with TRBJ1-1, with 8 bases fitting TRBD1. The germline CDR1 and CDR2 sequences are LGHDT and YNNKEL (reference sequence). This CDR3 contains 15 residues. Trimming took 1 base from V and 1 from J; bases not matched to a gene: 2. The CDR3 sequence: CASSQVGTGNTEAFF. The DNA of the CDR3 is TGTGCCAGCAGCCAAGTAGGGACAGGGAACACTGAAGCTTTCTTT.

In this sample, this clone turned up once. The chain employs TRBV11-2 and TRBJ1-1; a possible D gene is TRBD1 (6 bases). The CDR3 loop spans 14 amino acids. Trimming left V 0 bases short and J 8 bases short, with 13 bases between. The germline V gene has CDR1 SGHAT and CDR2 FQNNGV. DNA for the CDR3: TGTGCCAGCAGCTTAGATTATAAAACAGGGGAAGCTTTCTTT. Translation: CASSLDYKTGEAFF.

The rearrangement links TRBV7-9 to TRBJ2-2; 12 positions match TRBD2. With 5 bases clipped from V and 6 bases from J, the junction kept 13 bases outside the gene matches. This CDR3 contains 18 residues. Germline V gene sequence: CDR1 SEHNR, CDR2 FQNEAQ (reference sequence). The CDR3 DNA follows: TGTGCCAGCAGCCAACAATCTTCTAGCGGGGGGGCCGCCGGGGAGCTGTTTTTT. Translation: CASSQQSSSGGAAGELFF.

The chain employs TRBV6-5 and TRBJ2-1; TRBD1 agrees at 11 bases. CDR3 length: 16 amino acids. V dropped 0 bases and J dropped 4; count of bases not matched to a gene: 2. Germline assignment: CDR1 MNHEY and CDR2 SVGAGI. The CDR3 sequence: CASSYSGTGGYNEQFF. Here the CDR3 DNA reads TGTGCCAGCAGTTACTCCGGGACAGGGGGTTACAATGAGCAGTTCTTC.

This clone was recorded a few times. The J gene is TRBJ2-2, the V gene TRBV24-1; 7 bases match TRBD2. After removal of 12 bases from V and 2 bases from J, the junction contained 8 bases not matched to a gene. Germline-derived CDR1 and CDR2 are KGHDR and SFDVKD. The CDR3 extends over 14 amino acids. The CDR3 here is CAAERGVNTGELFF. DNA for the CDR3: TGTGCCGCCGAACGGGGGGTTAACACCGGGGAGCTGTTTTTT.

This chain joins TRBV29-1 and TRBJ1-2; 8 nucleotides match TRBD1. V lost 1 base to trimming and J lost 4 bases; unmatched junction nucleotides: 5. Germline CDR1 reads SQVTM; CDR2 reads ANQGSEA. The CDR3 spans 14 residues. CDR3 residues: CSVEGTGPPYGYTF. The DNA for the CDR3 is TGCAGCGTTGAAGGGACAGGGCCTCCCTATGGCTACACCTTC.

This clone was counted a single time. The V and J genes are TRBV6-1 and TRBJ1-5; TRBD1 aligns across 10 bases. The CDR3 is made up of 16 amino acids. Germline V gives CDR1 MNHNS, CDR2 SASEGT. Trimming removed 3 bases from V and 6 bases from J; junction bases left unmatched: 8. The CDR3 region is CASSDRVWDRGQPQHF. The CDR3 DNA follows: TGTGCCAGCAGTGATCGTGTTTGGGACAGGGGTCAGCCCCAGCATTTT.

The chain combines TRBV9 with TRBJ1-1; D gene unclear. The V and J ends lost 3 bases and 1 base respectively, with 16 bases between them. The CDR3 is 16 amino acids. Germline lookup yields CDR1 SGDLS and CDR2 YYNGEE. Written as DNA, the CDR3 is TGTGCCAGCAGCGCCGACTCCGGACTGAGGAACACTGAAGCTTTCTTT. As protein: CASSADSGLRNTEAFF.

This rearrangement joins TRBV6-5 to TRBJ2-2; 8 nucleotides align to TRBD2. The germline gives CDR1 MNHEY, CDR2 SVGAGI. This CDR3 contains 14 residues. The V and J ends lost 6 bases and 6 bases, in that order; junction bases with no gene match: 6. CDR3 nucleotide sequence: TGTGCCAGCAGCCGGACTAGCAGCGCCGGGGAGCTGTTTTTT. Protein sequence: CASSRTSSAGELFF.